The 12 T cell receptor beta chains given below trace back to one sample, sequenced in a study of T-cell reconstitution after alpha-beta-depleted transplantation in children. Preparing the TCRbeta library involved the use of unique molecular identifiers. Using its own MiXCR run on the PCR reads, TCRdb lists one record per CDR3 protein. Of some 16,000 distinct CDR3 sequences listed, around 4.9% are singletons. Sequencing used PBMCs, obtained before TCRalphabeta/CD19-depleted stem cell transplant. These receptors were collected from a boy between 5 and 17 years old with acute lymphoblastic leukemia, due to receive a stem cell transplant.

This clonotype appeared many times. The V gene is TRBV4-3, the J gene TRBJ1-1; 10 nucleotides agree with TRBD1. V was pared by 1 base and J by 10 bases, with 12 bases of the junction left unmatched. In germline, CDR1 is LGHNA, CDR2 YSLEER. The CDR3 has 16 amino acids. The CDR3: CASSQGLMGQGLSAFF. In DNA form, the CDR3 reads TGCGCCAGCAGCCAAGGACTGATGGGACAGGGGCTCTCAGCTTTCTTT.

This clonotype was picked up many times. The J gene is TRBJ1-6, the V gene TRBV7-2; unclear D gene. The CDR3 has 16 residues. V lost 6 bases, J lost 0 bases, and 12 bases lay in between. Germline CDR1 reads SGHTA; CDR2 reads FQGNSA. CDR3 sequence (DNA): TGTGCCAGCAGTCAGACGGGGAGCTCCTATAATTCACCCCTCCACTTT. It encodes CASSQTGSSYNSPLHF.

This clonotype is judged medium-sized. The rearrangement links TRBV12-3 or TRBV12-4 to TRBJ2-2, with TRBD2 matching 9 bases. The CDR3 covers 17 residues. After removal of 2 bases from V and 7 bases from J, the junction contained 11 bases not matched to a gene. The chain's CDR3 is CASSLLLGGRDYGELFF. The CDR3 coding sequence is TGTGCCAGCAGTTTATTGTTGGGCGGGAGGGACTACGGGGAGCTGTTTTTT.

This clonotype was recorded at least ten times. CDR3 nucleotides: TGTGCCAGCAGCCCCCGGTCCCTTTATGGCTACACCTTC. It encodes CASSPRSLYGYTF. V is TRBV6-5 and J is TRBJ1-2; D uncertain. Germline CDR1 reads MNHEY; CDR2 reads SVGAGI. Between the trimmed V and J ends, which lost 6 bases and 5 bases, there was a span of 13 bases. The CDR3 length is 13 residues.

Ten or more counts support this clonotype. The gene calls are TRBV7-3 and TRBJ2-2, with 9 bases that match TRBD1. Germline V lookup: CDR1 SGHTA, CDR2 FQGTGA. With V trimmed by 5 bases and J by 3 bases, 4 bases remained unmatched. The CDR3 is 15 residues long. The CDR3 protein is CASSGTGGHTGELFF. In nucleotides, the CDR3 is TGTGCCAGCAGCGGCACAGGGGGCCACACCGGGGAGCTGTTTTTT.

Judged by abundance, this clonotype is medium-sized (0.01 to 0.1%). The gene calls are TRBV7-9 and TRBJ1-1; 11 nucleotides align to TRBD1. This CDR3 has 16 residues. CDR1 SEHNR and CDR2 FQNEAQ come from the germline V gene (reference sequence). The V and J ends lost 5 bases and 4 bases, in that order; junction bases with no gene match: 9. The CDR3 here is CASSPGQGASGTEAFF. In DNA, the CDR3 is TGTGCCAGCAGCCCCGGACAGGGGGCTTCTGGCACTGAAGCTTTCTTT.

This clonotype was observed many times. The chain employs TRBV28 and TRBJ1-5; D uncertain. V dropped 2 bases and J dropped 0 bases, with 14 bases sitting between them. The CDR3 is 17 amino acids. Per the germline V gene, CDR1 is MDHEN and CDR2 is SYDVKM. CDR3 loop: CASSLRFGISSNQPQHF. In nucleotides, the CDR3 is TGTGCCAGCAGTTTAAGGTTCGGGATCAGTAGCAATCAGCCCCAGCATTTT. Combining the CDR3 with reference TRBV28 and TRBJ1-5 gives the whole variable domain DVKVTQSSRYLVKRTGEKVFLECVQDMDHENMFWYRQDPGLGLRLIYFSYDVKMKEKGDIPEGYSVSREKKERFSLILESASTNQTSMYLCASSLRFGISSNQPQHFGDGTRLSIL.

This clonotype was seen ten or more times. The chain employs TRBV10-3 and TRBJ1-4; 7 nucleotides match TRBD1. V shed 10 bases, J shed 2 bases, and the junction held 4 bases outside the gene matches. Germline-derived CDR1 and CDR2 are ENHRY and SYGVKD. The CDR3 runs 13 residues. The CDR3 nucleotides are TGTGCCACCTCAGGGGGGACTAATGAAAAACTGTTTTTT. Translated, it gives CATSGGTNEKLFF.

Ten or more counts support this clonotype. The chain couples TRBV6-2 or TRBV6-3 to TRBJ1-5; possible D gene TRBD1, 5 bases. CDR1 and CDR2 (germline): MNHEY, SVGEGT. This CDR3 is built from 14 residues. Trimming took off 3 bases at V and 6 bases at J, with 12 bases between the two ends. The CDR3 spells CASSYDRNSQPQHF. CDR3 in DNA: TGTGCCAGCAGTTATGACAGAAACAGTCAGCCCCAGCATTTT.

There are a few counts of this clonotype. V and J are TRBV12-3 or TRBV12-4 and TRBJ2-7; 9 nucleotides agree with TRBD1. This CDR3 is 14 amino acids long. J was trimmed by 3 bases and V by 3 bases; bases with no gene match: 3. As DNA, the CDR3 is TGTGCCAGCAGTTTCGGGACAGGGATCTACGAGCAGTACTTC. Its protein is CASSFGTGIYEQYF.

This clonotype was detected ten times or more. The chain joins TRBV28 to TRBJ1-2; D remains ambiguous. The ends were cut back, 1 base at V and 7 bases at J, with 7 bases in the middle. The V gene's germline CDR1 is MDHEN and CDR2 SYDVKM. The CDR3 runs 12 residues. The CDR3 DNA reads TGTGCCAGCAGTTTATTAAGTCGTGGCTACACCTTC. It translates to CASSLLSRGYTF.

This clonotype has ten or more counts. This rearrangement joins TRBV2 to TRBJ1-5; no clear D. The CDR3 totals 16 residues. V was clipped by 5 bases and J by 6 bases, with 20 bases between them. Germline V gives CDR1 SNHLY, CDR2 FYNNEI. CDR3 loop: CASSREIPKAGQPQHF. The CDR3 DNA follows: TGTGCCAGCAGTCGAGAGATCCCGAAGGCAGGTCAGCCCCAGCATTTT. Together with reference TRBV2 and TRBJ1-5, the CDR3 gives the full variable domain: EPEVTQTPSHQVTQMGQEVILRCVPISNHLYFYWYRQILGQKVEFLVSFYNNEISEKSEIFDDQFSVERPDGSNFTLKIRSTKLEDSAMYFCASSREIPKAGQPQHFGDGTRLSIL.